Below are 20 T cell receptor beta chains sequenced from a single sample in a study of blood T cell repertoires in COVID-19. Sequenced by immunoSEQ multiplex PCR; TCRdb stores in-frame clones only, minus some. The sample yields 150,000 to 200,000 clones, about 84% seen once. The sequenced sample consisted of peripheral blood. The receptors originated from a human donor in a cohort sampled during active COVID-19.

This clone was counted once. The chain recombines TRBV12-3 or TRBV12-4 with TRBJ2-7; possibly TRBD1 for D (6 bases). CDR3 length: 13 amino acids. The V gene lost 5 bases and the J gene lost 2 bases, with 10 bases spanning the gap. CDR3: CASSVTGTYEQYF. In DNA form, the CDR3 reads TGTGCCAGCAGTGTAACAGGGACCTACGAGCAGTACTTC.

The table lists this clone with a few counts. CDR3 sequence reads: CASSEGGQLYEQYF. CDR3 coding DNA: TGTGCCAGCAGTGAGGGGGGACAGCTCTACGAGCAGTACTTC. The chain recombines TRBV2 with TRBJ2-7; D perhaps matches TRBD1 (7 bases). This CDR3 comprises 14 residues. The ends were cut back, 3 bases at V and 3 bases at J, with 12 bases in the middle. CDR1 and CDR2 from the germline V gene are SNHLY and FYNNEI.

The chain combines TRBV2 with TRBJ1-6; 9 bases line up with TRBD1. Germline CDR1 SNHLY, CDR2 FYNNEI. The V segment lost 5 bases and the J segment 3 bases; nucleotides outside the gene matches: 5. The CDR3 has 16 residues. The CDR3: CASSLDRGNYNSPLHF. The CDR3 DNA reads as TGTGCCAGCAGTTTGGACAGGGGCAACTATAATTCACCCCTCCACTTT.

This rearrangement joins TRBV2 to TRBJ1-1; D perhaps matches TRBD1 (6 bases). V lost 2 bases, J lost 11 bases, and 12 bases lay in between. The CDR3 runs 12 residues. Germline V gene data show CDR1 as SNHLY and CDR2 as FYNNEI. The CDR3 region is CASSEIRGEAFF. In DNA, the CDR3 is TGTGCCAGCAGTGAAATCAGGGGAGAGGCTTTCTTT.

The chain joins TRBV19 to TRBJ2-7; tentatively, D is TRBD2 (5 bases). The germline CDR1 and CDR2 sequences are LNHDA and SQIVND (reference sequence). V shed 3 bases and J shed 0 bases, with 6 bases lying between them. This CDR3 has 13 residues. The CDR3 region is CASSIGISYEQYF. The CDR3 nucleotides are TGTGCCAGTAGTATCGGGATCTCCTACGAGCAGTACTTC.

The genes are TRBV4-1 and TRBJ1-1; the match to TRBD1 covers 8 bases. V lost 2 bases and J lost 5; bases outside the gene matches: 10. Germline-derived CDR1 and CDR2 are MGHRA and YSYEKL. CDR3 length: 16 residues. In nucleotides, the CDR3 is TGCGCCAGCAGCCAAAATTGGGGACAGGCTAGGACTGAAGCTTTCTTT. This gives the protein CASSQNWGQARTEAFF.

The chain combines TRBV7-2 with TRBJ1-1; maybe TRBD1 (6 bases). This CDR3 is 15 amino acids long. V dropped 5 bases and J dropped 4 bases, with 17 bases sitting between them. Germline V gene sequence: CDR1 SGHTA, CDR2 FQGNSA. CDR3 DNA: TGTGCCAGCAGCGGGGGGGCCGAACGAAGCACTGAAGCTTTCTTT. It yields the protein CASSGGAERSTEAFF.

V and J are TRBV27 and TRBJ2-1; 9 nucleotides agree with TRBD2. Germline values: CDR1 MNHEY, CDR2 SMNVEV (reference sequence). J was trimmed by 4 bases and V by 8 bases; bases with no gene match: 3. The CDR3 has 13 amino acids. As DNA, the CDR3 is TGTGCCAGCGGGGCGGGGGGGTACAATGAGCAGTTCTTC. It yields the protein CASGAGGYNEQFF.

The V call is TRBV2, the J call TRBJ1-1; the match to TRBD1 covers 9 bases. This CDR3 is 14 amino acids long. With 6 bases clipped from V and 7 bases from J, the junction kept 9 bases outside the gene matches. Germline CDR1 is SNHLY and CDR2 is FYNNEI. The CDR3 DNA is TGTGCCAGCAGGCGCGACAGGGGGGTTCTTGAAGCTTTCTTT. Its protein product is CASRRDRGVLEAFF.

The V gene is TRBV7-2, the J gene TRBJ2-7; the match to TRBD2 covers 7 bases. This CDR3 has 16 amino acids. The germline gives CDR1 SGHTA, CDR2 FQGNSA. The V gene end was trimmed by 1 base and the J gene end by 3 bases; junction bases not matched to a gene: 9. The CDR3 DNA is TGTGCCAGCAGCTTAGGGGGGGGACGATCCCTCTACGAGCAGTACTTC. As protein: CASSLGGGRSLYEQYF.

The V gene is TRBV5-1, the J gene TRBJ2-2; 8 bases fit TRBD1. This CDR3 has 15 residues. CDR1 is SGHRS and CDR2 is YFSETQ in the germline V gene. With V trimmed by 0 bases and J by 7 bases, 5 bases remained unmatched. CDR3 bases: TGCGCCAGCAGCTTGGGACAGGGGTTTGGCGGGGAGCTGTTTTTT. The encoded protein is CASSLGQGFGGELFF. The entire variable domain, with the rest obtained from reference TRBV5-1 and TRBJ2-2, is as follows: KAGVTQTPRYLIKTRGQQVTLSCSPISGHRSVSWYQQTPGQGLQFLFEYFSETQRNKGNFPGRFSGRQFSNSRSEMNVSTLELGDSALYLCASSLGQGFGGELFFGEGSRLTVL.

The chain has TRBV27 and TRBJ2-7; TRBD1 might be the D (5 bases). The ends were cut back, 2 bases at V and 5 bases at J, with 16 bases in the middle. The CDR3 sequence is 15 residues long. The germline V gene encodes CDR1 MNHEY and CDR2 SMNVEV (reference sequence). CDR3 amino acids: CASSLGSGIWDEQYF. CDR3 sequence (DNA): TGTGCCAGCAGTTTAGGGTCAGGGATTTGGGACGAGCAGTACTTC.

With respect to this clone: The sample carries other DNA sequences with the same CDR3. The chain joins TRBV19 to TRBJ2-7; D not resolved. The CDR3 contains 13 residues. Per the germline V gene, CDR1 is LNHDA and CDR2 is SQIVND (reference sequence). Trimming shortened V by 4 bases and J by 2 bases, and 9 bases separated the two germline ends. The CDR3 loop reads CASSTNRAYEQYF. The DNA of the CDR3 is TGTGCCAGTAGTACCAATCGGGCCTACGAGCAGTACTTC.

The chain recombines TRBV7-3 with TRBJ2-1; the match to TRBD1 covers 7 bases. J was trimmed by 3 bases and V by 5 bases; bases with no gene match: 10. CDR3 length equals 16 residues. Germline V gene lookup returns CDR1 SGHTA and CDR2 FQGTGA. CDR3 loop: CASSPKHGTDYNEQFF. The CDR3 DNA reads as TGTGCCAGCAGCCCAAAACACGGGACAGACTACAATGAGCAGTTCTTC.

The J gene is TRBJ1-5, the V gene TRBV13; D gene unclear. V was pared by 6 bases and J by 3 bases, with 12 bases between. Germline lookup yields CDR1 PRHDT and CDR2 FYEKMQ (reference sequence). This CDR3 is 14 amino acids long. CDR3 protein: CASRRAGLNQPQHF. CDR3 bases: TGTGCCAGCAGACGCGCAGGTCTCAATCAGCCCCAGCATTTT.

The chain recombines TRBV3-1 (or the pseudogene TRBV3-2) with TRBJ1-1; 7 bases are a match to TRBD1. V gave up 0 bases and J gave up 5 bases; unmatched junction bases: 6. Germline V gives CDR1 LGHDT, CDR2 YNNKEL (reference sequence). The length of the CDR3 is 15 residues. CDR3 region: CASSQDWWTGTEAFF. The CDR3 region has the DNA TGTGCCAGCAGCCAAGATTGGTGGACAGGAACTGAAGCTTTCTTT.

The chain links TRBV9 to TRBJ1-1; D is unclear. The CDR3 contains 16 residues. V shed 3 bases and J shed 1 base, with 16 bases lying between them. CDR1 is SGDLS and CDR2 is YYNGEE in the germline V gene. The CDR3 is CASSALRASGNTEAFF. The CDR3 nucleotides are TGTGCCAGCAGCGCCCTTCGGGCTAGCGGGAACACTGAAGCTTTCTTT.

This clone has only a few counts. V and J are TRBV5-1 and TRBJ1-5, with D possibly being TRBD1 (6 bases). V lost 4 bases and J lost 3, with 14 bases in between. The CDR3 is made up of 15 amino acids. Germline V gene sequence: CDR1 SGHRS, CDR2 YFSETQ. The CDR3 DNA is TGCGCCAGCAGCGTTATGACAGGCCCCAATCAGCCCCAGCATTTT. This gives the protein CASSVMTGPNQPQHF.

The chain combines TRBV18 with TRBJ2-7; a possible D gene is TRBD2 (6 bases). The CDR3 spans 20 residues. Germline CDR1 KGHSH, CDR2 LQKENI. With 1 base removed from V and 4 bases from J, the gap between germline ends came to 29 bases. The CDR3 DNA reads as TGTGCCAGCTCACCACTTTCGGGGGTTCGGCCGGGCTTGGGAGCGTACGAGCAGTACTTC. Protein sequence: CASSPLSGVRPGLGAYEQYF.

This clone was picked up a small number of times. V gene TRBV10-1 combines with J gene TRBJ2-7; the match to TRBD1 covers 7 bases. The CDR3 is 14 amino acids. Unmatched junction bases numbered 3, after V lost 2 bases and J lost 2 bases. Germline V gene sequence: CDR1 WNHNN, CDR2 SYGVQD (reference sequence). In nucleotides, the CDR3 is TGCGCCAGCAGTGAGGACAGGGAAGCCTACGAGCAGTACTTC. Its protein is CASSEDREAYEQYF.